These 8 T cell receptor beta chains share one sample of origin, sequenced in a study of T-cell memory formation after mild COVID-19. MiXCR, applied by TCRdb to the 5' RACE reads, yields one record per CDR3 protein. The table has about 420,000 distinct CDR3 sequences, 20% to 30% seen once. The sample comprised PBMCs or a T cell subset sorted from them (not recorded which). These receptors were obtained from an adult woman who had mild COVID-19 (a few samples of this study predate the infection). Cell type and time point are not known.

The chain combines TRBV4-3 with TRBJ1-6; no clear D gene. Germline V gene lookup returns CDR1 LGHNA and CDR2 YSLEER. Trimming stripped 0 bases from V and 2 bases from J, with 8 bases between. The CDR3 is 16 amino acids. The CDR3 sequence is CASSQDEGAYNSPLHF. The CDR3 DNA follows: TGCGCCAGCAGCCAAGATGAGGGAGCCTATAATTCACCCCTCCACTTT.

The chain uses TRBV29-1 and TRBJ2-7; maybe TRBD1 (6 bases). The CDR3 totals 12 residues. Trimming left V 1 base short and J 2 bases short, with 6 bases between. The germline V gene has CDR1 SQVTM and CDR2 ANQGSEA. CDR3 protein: CSVEGTAYEQYF. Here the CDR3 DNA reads TGCAGCGTTGAAGGGACAGCCTACGAGCAGTACTTC.

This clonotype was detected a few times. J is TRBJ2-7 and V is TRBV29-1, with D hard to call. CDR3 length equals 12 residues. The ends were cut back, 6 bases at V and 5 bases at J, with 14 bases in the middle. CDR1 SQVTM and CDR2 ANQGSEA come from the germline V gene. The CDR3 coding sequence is TGCAGCGTCGCCTACCGACCCCACGAGCAGTACTTC. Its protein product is CSVAYRPHEQYF.

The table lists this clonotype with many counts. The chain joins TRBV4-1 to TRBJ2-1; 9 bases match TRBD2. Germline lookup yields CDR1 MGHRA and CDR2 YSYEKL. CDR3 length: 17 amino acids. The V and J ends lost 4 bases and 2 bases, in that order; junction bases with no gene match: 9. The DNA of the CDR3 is TGCGCCAGCAGCCCGAGGACTAGCGCCAATACCTACAATGAGCAGTTCTTC. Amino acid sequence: CASSPRTSANTYNEQFF.

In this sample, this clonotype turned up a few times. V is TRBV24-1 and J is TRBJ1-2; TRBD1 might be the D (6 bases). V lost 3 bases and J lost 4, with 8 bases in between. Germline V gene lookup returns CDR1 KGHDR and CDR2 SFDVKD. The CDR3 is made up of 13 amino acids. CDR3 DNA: TGTGCCACCAGTGATATGACAGGCTATGGCTACACCTTC. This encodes CATSDMTGYGYTF.

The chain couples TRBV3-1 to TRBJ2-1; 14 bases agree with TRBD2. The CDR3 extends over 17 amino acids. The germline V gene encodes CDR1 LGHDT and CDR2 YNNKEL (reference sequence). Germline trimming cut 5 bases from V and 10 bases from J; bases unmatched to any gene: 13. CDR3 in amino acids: CASSSLETSGGAREQFF. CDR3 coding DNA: TGTGCCAGCAGCTCACTTGAGACTAGCGGGGGGGCCAGGGAGCAGTTCTTC.

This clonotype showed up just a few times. The CDR3 sequence is CASSLDGGRAETQYF. The CDR3 DNA is TGTGCCAGCAGCTTAGATGGCGGGAGAGCGGAGACCCAGTACTTC. The chain recombines TRBV7-2 with TRBJ2-5; TRBD2 matches at 7 bases. V lost 1 base, J lost 5 bases, and 7 bases stayed unmatched. The germline V gene has CDR1 SGHTA and CDR2 FQGNSA. The length of the CDR3 is 15 residues.

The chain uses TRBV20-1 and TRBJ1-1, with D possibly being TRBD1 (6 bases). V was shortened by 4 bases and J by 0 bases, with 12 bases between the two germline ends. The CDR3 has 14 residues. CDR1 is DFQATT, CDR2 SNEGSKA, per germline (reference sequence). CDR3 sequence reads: CSAILDSLNTEAFF. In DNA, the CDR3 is TGCAGTGCTATCCTGGACAGCCTGAACACTGAAGCTTTCTTT.